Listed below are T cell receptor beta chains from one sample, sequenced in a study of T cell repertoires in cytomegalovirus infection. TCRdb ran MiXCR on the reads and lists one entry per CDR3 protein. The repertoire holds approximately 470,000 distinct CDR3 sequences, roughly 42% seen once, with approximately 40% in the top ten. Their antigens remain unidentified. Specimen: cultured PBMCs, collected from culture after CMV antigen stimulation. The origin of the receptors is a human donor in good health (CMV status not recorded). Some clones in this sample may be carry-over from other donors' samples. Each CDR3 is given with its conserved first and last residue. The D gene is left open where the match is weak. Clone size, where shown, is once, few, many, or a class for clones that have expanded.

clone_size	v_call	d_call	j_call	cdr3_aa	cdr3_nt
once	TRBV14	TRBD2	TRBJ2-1	CASSSRLAAEQFF	TGTGCCAGCAGCTCCAGACTAGCGGCCGAGCAGTTCTTC
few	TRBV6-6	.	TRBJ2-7	CASSPDGVSSYEQYF	TGTGCCAGCAGCCCGGACGGGGTCAGCTCCTACGAGCAGTACTTC
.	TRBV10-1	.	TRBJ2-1	CASSESRSSSYNEQFF	TGCGCCAGCAGTGAGTCTAGGAGTAGCTCCTACAATGAGCAGTTCTTC
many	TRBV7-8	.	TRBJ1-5	CASSLWSQGQNQPQHF	TGTGCCAGCAGCTTATGGAGTCAGGGTCAAAATCAGCCCCAGCATTTT
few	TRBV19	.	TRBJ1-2	CAISHNGRTLYGYTF	TGTGCCATCAGTCATAACGGACGAACTCTCTATGGCTACACCTTC
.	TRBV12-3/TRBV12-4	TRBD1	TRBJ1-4	CASSSAEGTGNEKLFF	TGTGCCAGCAGTTCGGCGGAAGGGACAGGGAATGAAAAACTGTTTTTT
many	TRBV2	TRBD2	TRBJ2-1	CASSEAGLAGGSRNEQFF	TGTGCCAGCAGTGAAGCGGGACTAGCGGGGGGCAGTAGGAATGAGCAGTTCTTC
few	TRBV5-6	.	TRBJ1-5	CASSASRVSGQPQHF	TGTGCCAGCAGCGCCTCCAGAGTCAGTGGTCAGCCCCAGCATTTT
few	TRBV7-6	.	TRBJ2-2	CASSLGQGNGELFF	TGTGCCAGCAGCTTAGGTCAGGGGAACGGGGAGCTGTTTTTT
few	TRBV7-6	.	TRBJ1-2	CASSDRSSGYTF	TGTGCCAGCAGCGACCGGTCTTCTGGCTACACCTTC
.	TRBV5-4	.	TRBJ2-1	CASSLGGGVRRYNEQFF	TGTGCCAGCAGCTTGGGAGGAGGAGTAAGGAGGTACAATGAGCAGTTCTTC
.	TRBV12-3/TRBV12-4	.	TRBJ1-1	CASKGNTEAFF	TGTGCCAGCAAAGGGAACACTGAAGCTTTCTTT
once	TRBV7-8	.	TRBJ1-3	CASSLGKPRSGNTIYF	TGTGCCAGCAGCTTAGGAAAGCCGCGCTCTGGAAACACCATATATTTT
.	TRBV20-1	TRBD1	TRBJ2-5	CSAPPTGNLGETQYF	TGCAGTGCTCCTCCGACAGGGAATTTAGGAGAGACCCAGTACTTC
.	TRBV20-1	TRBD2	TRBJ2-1	CSARHLAGDNEQFF	TGCAGTGCTAGACATCTAGCGGGAGACAATGAGCAGTTCTTC
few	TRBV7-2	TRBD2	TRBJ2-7	CASSLAGGVYEQYF	TGTGCCAGCAGCTTAGCGGGAGGGGTCTACGAGCAGTACTTC
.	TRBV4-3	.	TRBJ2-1	CASSHAYNEQFF	TGCGCCAGCAGCCATGCCTACAATGAGCAGTTCTTC
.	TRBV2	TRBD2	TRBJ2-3	CASSVAGTSGYTDTQYF	TGTGCCAGCAGTGTTGCCGGGACTAGCGGATACACAGATACGCAGTATTTT
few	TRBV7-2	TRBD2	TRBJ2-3	CASSFQRDGGADTQYF	TGTGCCAGCAGCTTCCAGCGGGACGGGGGGGCAGATACGCAGTATTTT
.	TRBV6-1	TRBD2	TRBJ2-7	CASNRPLAAPYEQYF	TGTGCCAGCAACCGGCCGCTAGCGGCTCCCTACGAGCAATACTTC
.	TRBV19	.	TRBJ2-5	CASSMVQAPTQYF	TGTGCCAGTAGTATGGTGCAGGCCCCGACCCAGTACTTC
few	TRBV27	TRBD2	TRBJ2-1	CASRLAGGYNEQFF	TGTGCCAGCAGGCTAGCGGGGGGGTACAATGAGCAGTTCTTC
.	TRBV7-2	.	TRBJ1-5	CASSLVTGSGPQHF	TGTGCCAGCAGCTTAGTTACAGGGAGTGGGCCCCAGCATTTT
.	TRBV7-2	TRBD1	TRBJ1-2	CASSSGQGRSYTF	TGTGCCAGCAGCTCCGGACAGGGCAGAAGCTACACCTTC
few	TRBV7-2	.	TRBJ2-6	CASSLGGAHPVLTF	TGTGCCAGCAGCTTAGGGGGGGCGCATCCCGTCCTGACTTTC
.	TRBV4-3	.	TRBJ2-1	CASSQVGGLLSYNEQFF	TGCGCCAGCAGCCAAGTAGGCGGCCTTCTCTCCTACAATGAGCAGTTCTTC
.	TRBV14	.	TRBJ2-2	CASSRDRWPAGELFF	TGTGCCAGCAGCCGAGACAGGTGGCCGGCCGGGGAGCTGTTTTTT
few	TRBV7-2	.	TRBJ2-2	CASSLFTGELFF	TGTGCCAGCAGCTTATTCACCGGGGAGCTGTTTTTT
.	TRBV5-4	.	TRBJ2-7	CASSSAGSRGAYEQYF	TGTGCCAGCAGCTCGGCCGGGTCTCGGGGAGCCTACGAGCAGTACTTC
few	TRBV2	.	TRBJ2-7	CASSDDVYEQYF	TGTGCCAGCAGTGATGACGTCTACGAGCAGTACTTC
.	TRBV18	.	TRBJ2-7	CASSPGTGGTSEQYF	TGTGCCAGCTCACCCGGGACCGGTGGGACAAGCGAGCAGTACTTC
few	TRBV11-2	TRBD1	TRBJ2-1	CASSLGPGQDYNEQFF	TGTGCCAGCAGCTTAGGTCCGGGACAGGACTACAATGAGCAGTTCTTC
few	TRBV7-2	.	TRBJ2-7	CASSLESGDMTANYEQYF	TGTGCCAGCAGCTTAGAATCAGGGGACATGACGGCCAACTACGAGCAGTACTTC